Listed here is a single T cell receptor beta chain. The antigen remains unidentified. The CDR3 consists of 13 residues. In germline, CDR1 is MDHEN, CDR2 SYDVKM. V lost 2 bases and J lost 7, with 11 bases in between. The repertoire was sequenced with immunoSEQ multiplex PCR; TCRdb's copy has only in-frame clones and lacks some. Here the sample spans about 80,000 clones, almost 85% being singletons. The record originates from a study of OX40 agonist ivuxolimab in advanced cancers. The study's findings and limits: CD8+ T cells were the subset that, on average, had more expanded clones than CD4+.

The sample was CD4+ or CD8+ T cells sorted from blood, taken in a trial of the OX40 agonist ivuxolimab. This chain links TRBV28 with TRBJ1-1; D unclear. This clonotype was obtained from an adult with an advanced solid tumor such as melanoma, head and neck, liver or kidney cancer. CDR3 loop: CASSLRQTDEAFF. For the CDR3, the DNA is TGTGCCAGCAGTTTAAGGCAGACCGATGAAGCTTTCTTT.